The sequence of this TCR beta chain was determined in a study of cytomegalovirus exposure and HLA in healthy donors. General study results and limits: Other equally common chains were less clonally expanded than HLA-associated TCR beta chains, a later analysis showed. Segments of the TCR beta V type were, in most cases, productive about 87% or about 30% of the time in an earlier analysis. Later analysis identified a missense DCLRE1C variant that was linked to TCR beta V- and J-gene trimming.

Turning to this clone: Its antigen remains unknown.

Researchers ran the PCR with 60 Vbeta and 13 Jbeta primers. Here immunoSEQ multiplex PCR was the method, and the copy in TCRdb shows in-frame clones only, minus some. The sample lists tens of thousands of clones; 78% were seen once. This CDR3 has 16 amino acids. V shed 1 base, J shed 3 bases, and the junction held 10 bases outside the gene matches. Germline lookup yields CDR1 SQVTM and CDR2 ANQGSEA. This receptor was identified in a man younger than 30 in good health and CMV-seropositive. Sequenced material: PBMCs. The chain uses TRBV29-1 and TRBJ2-7; 9 bases are shared with TRBD2. The CDR3 protein is CSVEGTVAGGHYEQYF. The CDR3 DNA reads TGCAGCGTTGAAGGGACTGTTGCGGGGGGGCACTACGAGCAGTACTTC.